This T cell receptor (beta chain) came from a study of read filtering for tumor transcriptome and immune sequencing. Across the whole study: Mean patient age was approximately 66 years, range about 45 to 85; 17 male, more than 11 female. DNase treatment preceded whole-transcriptome library preparation.

V shed 1 base and J 5 bases; nucleotides not matched to a gene: 11. CDR3 size: 16 residues. The germline CDR1 and CDR2 sequences are SGHRS and YFSETQ. The library was built from about 400 ng RNA with molecular barcoded adaptors for alpha/delta and beta/gamma chains. TCRdb analysed the reads with MiXCR anew, one entry per CDR3 protein. This sample has 40,000 or so distinct CDR3 sequences; 13% to 15% occur once, and the top ten carry roughly 18%. This clonotype was counted at least ten times. Sequencing used a population of CD138-negative cells sorted from bone marrow. V gene TRBV5-1 combines with J gene TRBJ1-1; 7 bases are shared with TRBD1. The source is a donor over 35 with multiple myeloma. The CDR3 region has the DNA TGCGCCAGCAGCTTGATGTTCGGGACAGTCTCGACTGAAGCTTTCTTT. This translates into CASSLMFGTVSTEAFF.